The 2 T cell receptor beta chains in this list originate from one sample, sequenced in a study of early T cells in non-severe SARS-CoV-2 infection. TCRdb used MiXCR to reprocess the 5' RACE reads, holding one entry per CDR3 protein. The sample includes some 34,000 distinct CDR3 sequences, 4.7% of them seen just once. The specimen was whole blood. The receptor source for this set is an adult who was a healthcare worker with PCR-confirmed SARS-CoV-2 infection or an uninfected control (not recorded which).

This clonotype was recorded at least ten times. V is TRBV2 and J is TRBJ1-1; 9 bases fit TRBD1. Trimming at V came to 6 bases and at J to 5 bases, leaving 13 bases not matched to a gene. The CDR3 is 16 residues long. From germline, CDR1 is SNHLY and CDR2 FYNNEI. The CDR3 sequence: CASSPGTGMGRTEAFF. The CDR3 DNA reads TGTGCCAGCAGCCCCGGGACAGGGATGGGGAGGACTGAAGCTTTCTTT.

Ten or more counts support this clonotype. The chain joins TRBV7-9 to TRBJ2-3; D is undetermined. The V and J ends lost 1 base and 2 bases respectively, with 7 bases between them. The CDR3 contains 14 residues. Germline CDR1 is SEHNR and CDR2 is FQNEAQ (reference sequence). The CDR3: CASSLDGDTDTQYF. In DNA, the CDR3 is TGTGCCAGCAGCTTAGACGGCGACACAGATACGCAGTATTTT.